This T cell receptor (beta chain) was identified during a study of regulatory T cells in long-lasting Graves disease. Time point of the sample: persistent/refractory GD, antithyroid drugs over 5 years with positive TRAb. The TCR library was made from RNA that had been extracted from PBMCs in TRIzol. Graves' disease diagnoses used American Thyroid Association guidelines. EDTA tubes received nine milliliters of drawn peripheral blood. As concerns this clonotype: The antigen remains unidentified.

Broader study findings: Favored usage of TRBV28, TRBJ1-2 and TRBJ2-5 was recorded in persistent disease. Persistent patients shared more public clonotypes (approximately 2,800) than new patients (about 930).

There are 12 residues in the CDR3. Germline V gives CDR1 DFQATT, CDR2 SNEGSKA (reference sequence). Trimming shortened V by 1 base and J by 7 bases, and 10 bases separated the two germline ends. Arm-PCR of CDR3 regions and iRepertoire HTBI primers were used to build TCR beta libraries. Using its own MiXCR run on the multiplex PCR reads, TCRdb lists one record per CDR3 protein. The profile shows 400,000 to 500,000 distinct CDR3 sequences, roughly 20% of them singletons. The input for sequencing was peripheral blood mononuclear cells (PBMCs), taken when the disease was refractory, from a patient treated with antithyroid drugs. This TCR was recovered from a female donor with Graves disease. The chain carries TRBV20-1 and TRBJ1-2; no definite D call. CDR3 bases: TGCAGTGCTAGAGGGAGAGTAGGTGGCTACACCTTC. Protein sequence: CSARGRVGGYTF.